What follows are 32 T cell receptor beta chains derived from one specimen sequenced in a study of regulatory T cells in long-lasting Graves disease. Relying on iRepertoire HTBI primers and Arm-PCR of CDR3 regions, the team built TCR beta libraries. Each CDR3 protein gets one entry after TCRdb re-called the multiplex PCR reads with MiXCR. The sample consists of some 410,000 distinct CDR3 sequences, less than 20% of them appearing once. Time point meaning: newly diagnosed GD, antithyroid drugs for less than 3 months. There was RNA extracted from PBMCs, and the TCR library was made from it. The same sample was also studied in work on T cells in Graves' hyperthyroidism and ophthalmopathy.

The specimen comprised peripheral blood mononuclear cells (PBMCs), sampled at new diagnosis, from a patient treated with antithyroid drugs. The source is a woman aged 25-40 years with Graves disease.

This clonotype was seen repeatedly, ten times or more. This chain joins TRBV4-1 and TRBJ2-7; D remains ambiguous. CDR3 length: 16 residues. Per germline, CDR1 MGHRA and CDR2 YSYEKL. The V end was cut by 1 base, the J end by 3 bases, with 16 bases between. The CDR3 DNA is TGCGCCAGCAGCCAAGTTTTTCCTCCCGGCGACTACGAGCAGTACTTC. It specifies CASSQVFPPGDYEQYF.

The chain carries TRBV20-1 and TRBJ1-1, with 7 bases fitting TRBD1. This CDR3 has 12 amino acids. Germline assignment: CDR1 DFQATT and CDR2 SNEGSKA (reference sequence). V was pared by 2 bases and J by 3 bases, with 0 bases of the junction left unmatched. The CDR3, as DNA: TGCAGTGCTAGACAGGGGGACACTGAAGCTTTCTTT. Translated, it gives CSARQGDTEAFF.

On this clonotype itself: A far bigger clonotype differs at one base, so this is likely a read error. The chain carries TRBV18 and TRBJ2-3, with 8 nucleotides matching TRBD2. The J call is in doubt because the DNA end fits TRBJ2-1 better. The CDR3 is made up of 14 amino acids. Germline CDR1 KGHSH, CDR2 LQKENI. The chain's CDR3 is CASSPTTSANEQFF. CDR3 DNA sequence: TGTGCCAGCTCACCAACGACTAGCGCAAATGAGCAGTTCTTC.

The table lists this clonotype with a few counts. The chain employs TRBV7-2 and TRBJ1-4; D gene uncertain. CDR3 length: 14 residues. In germline, CDR1 is SGHTA, CDR2 FQGNSA. The V end lost 5 bases, the J end lost 1 base, and 8 bases lay between the germline ends. The DNA of the CDR3 is TGTGCCAGCAGCCAACAGAGAACTAATGAAAAACTGTTTTTT. This sequence encodes CASSQQRTNEKLFF. The full variable domain, in which reference TRBV7-2 and TRBJ1-4 provide the parts outside the CDR3, is GAGVSQSPSNKVTEKGKDVELRCDPISGHTALYWYRQSLGQGLEFLIYFQGNSAPDKSGLPSDRFSAERTGGSVSTLTIQRTQQEDSAVYLCASSQQRTNEKLFFGSGTQLSVL.

This clonotype occurred many times. This rearrangement joins TRBV7-9 to TRBJ2-7; D may correspond to TRBD1 or TRBD2 (6 bases each). Germline lookup yields CDR1 SEHNR and CDR2 FQNEAQ (reference sequence). Trimming cost V 5 bases and J 5 bases, with 16 bases left between them. The CDR3 is made up of 14 amino acids. CDR3 in amino acids: CASSPGANKNEQYF. In DNA, the CDR3 is TGTGCCAGCAGCCCGGGGGCGAACAAGAACGAGCAGTACTTC.

This clonotype was counted between two and nine times. V gene TRBV30 combines with J gene TRBJ2-7, with TRBD1 as a possible D gene (5 bases). V lost 4 bases and J 3 bases, leaving 19 bases between the germline ends. This CDR3 comprises 15 residues. Germline CDR1 and CDR2: GTSNPN and SVGIG (reference sequence). CDR3 residues: CAWNVQGWGYYEQYF. In DNA, the CDR3 is TGTGCCTGGAACGTTCAAGGTTGGGGCTACTACGAGCAGTACTTC. Full variable domain (remainder filled in from reference TRBV30 and TRBJ2-7): SQTIHQWPATLVQPVGSPLSLECTVEGTSNPNLYWYRQAAGRGLQLLFYSVGIGQISSEVPQNLSASRPQDRQFILSSKKLLLSDSGFYLCAWNVQGWGYYEQYFGPGTRLTVT.

This clonotype came up many times. The chain couples TRBV7-3 to TRBJ1-1, with a possible D match to TRBD1 (5 bases). This CDR3 has 13 amino acids. Germline CDR1 reads SGHTA; CDR2 reads FQGTGA. V lost 5 bases and J lost 7, with 14 bases in between. CDR3 in amino acids: CASSDGGTGEAFF. CDR3 nucleotides: TGTGCCAGCAGCGACGGAGGGACCGGTGAAGCTTTCTTT. Supplemented by reference TRBV7-3 and TRBJ1-1, the full variable domain reads GAGVSQTPSNKVTEKGKYVELRCDPISGHTALYWYRQSLGQGPEFLIYFQGTGAADDSGLPNDRFFAVRPEGSVSTLKIQRTERGDSAVYLCASSDGGTGEAFFGQGTRLTVV.

The chain recombines TRBV6-2 or TRBV6-3 with TRBJ1-6; D perhaps matches TRBD1 (6 bases). Germline lookup yields CDR1 MNHEY and CDR2 SVGEGT. V was pared by 6 bases and J by 4 bases, with 19 bases between. This CDR3 has 17 amino acids. Here the CDR3 DNA reads TGTGCCAGCAGCCCATCGACTAGGACAGAGTATAATTCACCCCTCCACTTT. It codes for CASSPSTRTEYNSPLHF.

This clonotype appeared once. A much larger clone differs by one base, so this may be a read error. This rearrangement joins TRBV6-1 to TRBJ2-3; D is perhaps TRBD1 (5 bases). V gave up 7 bases and J gave up 2 bases, with 7 bases separating them. In germline, CDR1 is MNHNS, CDR2 SASEGT. The CDR3 sequence is 12 residues long. The CDR3 reads CASKGLTDTQYF. The CDR3, as DNA: TGTGCCAGCAAGGGGCTCACAGATACGCAGTATTTT.

This clonotype has ten or more counts. The chain combines TRBV2 with TRBJ2-3, with D tentatively TRBD2 (6 bases). This CDR3 has 16 residues. CDR1 and CDR2 (germline): SNHLY, FYNNEI. V was pared by 0 bases and J by 3 bases, with 13 bases between. The CDR3 loop is CASSEAGGMKTDTQYF. CDR3 coding DNA: TGTGCCAGCAGTGAAGCAGGCGGGATGAAGACAGATACGCAGTATTTT.

In regard to this clonotype: A junction end diverges from the germline sequence, so it may reflect a read error. The chain joins TRBV7-3 to TRBJ2-1, with D uncertain. In germline, CDR1 is SGHTA, CDR2 FQGTGA. The CDR3 consists of 14 residues. CDR3 loop: CASSLSLLGSPLVF. The CDR3, as DNA: TGTGCCAGCAGCTTAAGTCTGCTAGGGTCCCCTTTGGTCTTC.

Ten or more counts support this clonotype. This sequence joins TRBV11-2 and TRBJ2-5; 9 bases are shared with TRBD2. The CDR3 is 16 amino acids. With V trimmed by 3 bases and J by 1 base, 6 bases remained unmatched. Germline CDR1 SGHAT, CDR2 FQNNGV. The CDR3 region has the DNA TGTGCCAGCAGCTTTTCTAGCGGGGTAATCCAAGAGACCCAGTACTTC. Protein product: CASSFSSGVIQETQYF.

The table lists this clonotype with many counts. This chain links TRBV6-2 or TRBV6-3 with TRBJ2-1; 9 nucleotides align to TRBD1. The CDR3 length is 16 residues. Trimming removed 6 bases from V and 2 bases from J; junction bases left unmatched: 8. Per the germline V gene, CDR1 is MNHEY and CDR2 is SVGEGT. CDR3 in DNA: TGTGCCAGCAGGACACACAGGGGGCAAACCTACAATGAGCAGTTCTTC. Translating it yields CASRTHRGQTYNEQFF.

J is TRBJ2-1 and V is TRBV15, with D unresolved. Germline CDR1 is LNHNV and CDR2 is YYDKDF (reference sequence). This CDR3 is built from 15 residues. The V end lost 2 bases, the J end lost 3 bases, and 11 bases lay between the germline ends. The CDR3, as DNA: TGTGCCACCAGCAGACCCTTAGTTTTCTACAATGAGCAGTTCTTC. It encodes CATSRPLVFYNEQFF. The variable domain in full, with the rest retrieved from reference TRBV15 and TRBJ2-1, is DAMVIQNPRYQVTQFGKPVTLSCSQTLNHNVMYWYQQKSSQAPKLLFHYYDKDFNNEADTPDNFQSRRPNTSFCFLDIRSPGLGDTAMYLCATSRPLVFYNEQFFGPGTRLTVL.

There are many counts of this clonotype. This rearrangement joins TRBV28 to TRBJ2-2; the match to TRBD1 covers 10 bases. Per germline, CDR1 MDHEN and CDR2 SYDVKM. The CDR3 contains 15 residues. V trimming: 6 bases; J trimming: 2 bases; junction bases outside the gene matches: 3. The CDR3 DNA reads as TGTGCCAGCAGGGGACAGGGGCTCAACACCGGGGAGCTGTTTTTT. Amino acid sequence: CASRGQGLNTGELFF.

Many counts were recorded for this clonotype. The gene calls are TRBV2 and TRBJ2-2, with unresolved D. The CDR3 length is 13 residues. V lost 7 bases and J 2 bases, leaving 8 bases between the germline ends. CDR1 and CDR2 from the germline V gene are SNHLY and FYNNEI. CDR3 nucleotide sequence: TGTGCCAGCATGGTGGAAAACACCGGGGAGCTGTTTTTT. Translating gives CASMVENTGELFF.

This clonotype was counted at least ten times. The chain employs TRBV2 and TRBJ2-3, with TRBD2 matching over 14 bases. Germline CDR1 is SNHLY and CDR2 is FYNNEI. Trimming removed 4 bases from V and 13 bases from J; junction bases left unmatched: 7. The length of the CDR3 is 14 residues. This chain's CDR3 is CASSGLAGGPNKYF. In DNA form, the CDR3 reads TGTGCCAGCAGTGGACTAGCGGGAGGGCCGAACAAGTATTTT. Looking up the rest from reference TRBV2 and TRBJ2-3 gives the full variable domain: EPEVTQTPSHQVTQMGQEVILRCVPISNHLYFYWYRQILGQKVEFLVSFYNNEISEKSEIFDDQFSVERPDGSNFTLKIRSTKLEDSAMYFCASSGLAGGPNKYFGPGTRLTVL.

V and J are TRBV10-3 and TRBJ2-7; D gene uncertain. With 0 bases removed from V and 10 bases from J, the gap between germline ends came to 10 bases. The germline gives CDR1 ENHRY, CDR2 SYGVKD. This CDR3 has 12 amino acids. The CDR3 nucleotides are TGTGCCATCAGTGAGTCGACGGGTGACCAGTACTTC. Its translation is CAISESTGDQYF.

This clonotype was seen repeatedly, ten times or more. The chain links TRBV18 to TRBJ2-7, with D possibly matching TRBD1 (6 bases). Per the germline V gene, CDR1 is KGHSH and CDR2 is LQKENI. The CDR3 is 16 residues long. The ends were cut back, 3 bases at V and 2 bases at J, with 17 bases in the middle. Written as DNA, the CDR3 is TGTGCCAGCTCACCTCGAGGGGCAGGGGTCACCTACGAGCAGTACTTC. Translation gives CASSPRGAGVTYEQYF.

The rearrangement joins TRBV30 to TRBJ1-1; D remains unclear. Germline assignment: CDR1 GTSNPN and CDR2 SVGIG (reference sequence). Trimming pared 0 bases from V and 0 bases from J, leaving 5 bases between. This CDR3 has 13 amino acids. The chain's CDR3 is CAWSVRLNTEAFF. CDR3 nucleotides: TGTGCCTGGAGTGTAAGGTTGAACACTGAAGCTTTCTTT.

About this clonotype itself: One base separates it from a far larger clone, so it is likely a read error. This CDR3 is missing its conserved last phenylalanine or tryptophan, likely due to a read error. The DNA is omitted, as the CDR3 cannot be located on it reliably, and the CDR3 follows TCRdb's listing. The V and J genes are TRBV7-2 and TRBJ2-3; the DNA was not compared with TRBD2, the D call given in the table. Per germline, CDR1 SGHTA and CDR2 FQGNSA. A total of 17 residues make up the CDR3, ends included. The CDR3 sequence: CASSLAIPSPTSYEQYL.

There are many counts of this clonotype. The chain couples TRBV20-1 to TRBJ2-4, with D perhaps matching TRBD1 (5 bases). V was trimmed by 4 bases and J by 8 bases, leaving 18 bases between them. CDR1 is DFQATT, CDR2 SNEGSKA, per germline (reference sequence). The CDR3 length is 14 residues. CDR3 amino acids: CSANGGRVVDIQYF. The CDR3 DNA is TGCAGTGCTAACGGTGGCAGGGTAGTTGACATTCAGTACTTC.

The table lists this clonotype with a few counts. The V and J genes are TRBV9 and TRBJ1-2; possible D gene TRBD1, 6 bases. The CDR3 totals 15 residues. Germline V gene lookup returns CDR1 SGDLS and CDR2 YYNGEE. Trimming took off 6 bases at V and 2 bases at J, with 17 bases between the two ends. The CDR3 bases are TGTGCCAGCACCCAGTGGGGGGCCTCAAACTATGGCTACACCTTC. This translates into CASTQWGASNYGYTF.

This clonotype showed up just a few times. The V and J genes are TRBV28 and TRBJ1-3; weak D call: TRBD1 (5 bases). V was pared by 7 bases and J by 2 bases, with 18 bases between. CDR1 is MDHEN, CDR2 SYDVKM, per germline. This CDR3 comprises 16 residues. In nucleotides, the CDR3 is TGTGCCAGCAAGGGGCCTGGCCGACTCCCTGGAAACACCATATATTTT. It translates to CASKGPGRLPGNTIYF.

This clonotype turned up a few times. The chain has TRBV6-1 and TRBJ2-7; D may correspond to TRBD1 or TRBD2 (5 bases each). CDR1 is MNHNS, CDR2 SASEGT, per germline. This CDR3 spans 14 amino acids. The V and J ends lost 2 bases and 2 bases respectively, with 10 bases between them. CDR3 amino acids: CASSEPGPPYEQYF. CDR3 DNA sequence: TGTGCCAGCAGTGAACCGGGACCCCCCTACGAGCAGTACTTC.

The chain recombines TRBV5-1 with TRBJ1-3, with unresolved D. V shed 4 bases and J shed 0 bases, with 11 bases lying between them. This CDR3 comprises 15 residues. CDR1 and CDR2 from the germline V gene are SGHRS and YFSETQ. The CDR3 spells CASSPTLRSGNTIYF. The CDR3 coding sequence is TGCGCCAGCAGCCCAACGCTGCGCTCTGGAAACACCATATATTTT.

The CDR3 coding sequence is TGTGCCAGCAGCCCCGCGGGCTCCTACGAGCAGTACTTC. This gives the protein CASSPAGSYEQYF. The genes are TRBV9 and TRBJ2-7, with a tentative D call TRBD2 (5 bases). V lost 4 bases and J 0 bases, leaving 8 bases between the germline ends. CDR1 is SGDLS and CDR2 is YYNGEE in the germline V gene. The CDR3 consists of 13 residues.

The sample holds a few counts of this clonotype. The V gene is TRBV6-2 or TRBV6-3, the J gene TRBJ2-1; D may be TRBD1 (5 bases). V was pared by 6 bases and J by 7 bases, with 19 bases between. The CDR3 has 15 residues. The V gene's germline CDR1 is MNHEY and CDR2 SVGEGT. The CDR3 region has the DNA TGTGCCAGCAGCAACCGACAGTTAGGATGGAATGAGCAGTTCTTC. Protein product: CASSNRQLGWNEQFF.

The table lists this clonotype with many counts. V is TRBV20-1 and J is TRBJ2-2, with a tentative D call TRBD2 (6 bases). V was pared by 0 bases and J by 7 bases, with 12 bases between. Germline V lookup: CDR1 DFQATT, CDR2 SNEGSKA (reference sequence). The CDR3 consists of 14 residues. The CDR3 loop is CSARDRWEVGELFF. The CDR3 DNA reads as TGCAGTGCTAGAGATCGGTGGGAGGTCGGGGAGCTGTTTTTT.

For this clonotype: This may be a read error, as it is one base from a much larger clone. The chain recombines TRBV6-1 with TRBJ1-5; no definite D call. The length of the CDR3 is 12 residues. Germline values: CDR1 MNHNS, CDR2 SASEGT. Here the CDR3 DNA reads TGTGCCGGCAGTGAAAGGTCGATGGACCAGCATTTT. Its protein is CAGSERSMDQHF.

In this sample, this clonotype turned up many times. The chain couples TRBV30 to TRBJ1-1; D is perhaps TRBD1 (5 bases). The CDR3 runs 15 residues. CDR1 and CDR2 (germline): GTSNPN, SVGIG (reference sequence). V was trimmed by 1 base and J by 3 bases, leaving 15 bases between them. The CDR3 region has the DNA TGTGCCTGGAGTGGGCAGGGTAAGGGGTACACTGAAGCTTTCTTT. It encodes CAWSGQGKGYTEAFF.

The chain recombines TRBV28 with TRBJ2-7; D might be TRBD1 (5 bases). CDR1 is MDHEN, CDR2 SYDVKM, per germline. This CDR3 comprises 13 residues. Trimming removed 6 bases at V and 2 bases at J, with 11 bases between. The CDR3 spells CASSHIQAYEQYF. The CDR3 nucleotides read TGTGCCAGCAGCCATATACAGGCCTACGAGCAGTACTTC.